These 11 T cell receptor beta chains share one sample of origin, sequenced in a study of blood T cell repertoires in COVID-19. Some clones are missing from TCRdb's copy, which holds only in-frame ones; the method was immunoSEQ multiplex PCR. In the table there are 8,500 or so clones, over 70% of which are singletons. The sample consisted of peripheral blood. These receptors were collected from a man aged 65 to 85 with active COVID-19.

This chain uses TRBV24-1 with TRBJ2-2; D may be TRBD1 (5 bases). Trimming took off 3 bases at V and 6 bases at J, with 13 bases between the two ends. There are 15 residues in the CDR3. CDR1 is KGHDR, CDR2 SFDVKD, per germline. The CDR3 spells CATSDPRRDSGELFF. The CDR3 bases are TGTGCCACCAGTGATCCCCGCAGGGATTCCGGGGAGCTGTTTTTT.

This chain joins TRBV28 and TRBJ1-2; TRBD1 matches 12 bases. The germline gives CDR1 MDHEN, CDR2 SYDVKM. The CDR3 has 15 amino acids. The J segment lost 1 base and the V segment lost 7 bases, leaving 4 bases of the junction unmatched. CDR3: CASKGQGALNYGYTF. As DNA, the CDR3 is TGTGCCAGCAAGGGACAGGGGGCCCTTAACTATGGCTACACCTTC.

The chain carries TRBV9 and TRBJ2-7, with a possible D match to TRBD1 (6 bases). V lost 0 bases to trimming and J lost 6 bases, with 10 bases between them. Looked up from germline, CDR1 is SGDLS and CDR2 is YYNGEE. The CDR3 is 13 amino acids. CDR3 sequence: CASSVVLGGEQYF. CDR3 DNA sequence: TGTGCCAGCAGCGTAGTGCTAGGGGGCGAGCAGTACTTC.

The chain joins TRBV11-2 to TRBJ2-3, with 7 positions matching TRBD1. Looked up from germline, CDR1 is SGHAT and CDR2 is FQNNGV. With 4 bases clipped from V and 2 bases from J, the junction kept 9 bases outside the gene matches. There are 16 residues in the CDR3. Here the CDR3 reads CASSSGQLITTDTQYF. Here the CDR3 DNA reads TGTGCCAGCAGCTCGGGACAGTTAATAACCACAGATACGCAGTATTTT.

In this sample, this clone turned up a few times. This sequence joins TRBV18 and TRBJ2-1; tentatively, D is TRBD2 (5 bases). The CDR3 covers 14 residues. Trimming took off 3 bases at V and 4 bases at J, with 10 bases between the two ends. Germline V gives CDR1 KGHSH, CDR2 LQKENI. CDR3 sequence: CASSPGMAYNEQFF. The CDR3 DNA follows: TGTGCCAGCTCACCCGGGATGGCTTACAATGAGCAGTTCTTC.

This chain connects TRBV3-1 (or the pseudogene TRBV3-2) to TRBJ1-1; D ambiguous. Germline V gene lookup returns CDR1 LGHDT and CDR2 YNNKEL (reference sequence). The CDR3 loop spans 14 amino acids. V was cut by 1 base and J by 6 bases, with 12 bases left in between. CDR3 sequence (DNA): TGTGCCAGCAGCCAAGTTCCGGGGATCGCTGAAGCTTTCTTT. It is translated as CASSQVPGIAEAFF.

The chain joins TRBV4-1 to TRBJ1-1; 8 nucleotides agree with TRBD1. Trimming at V came to 1 base and at J to 6 bases, leaving 7 bases not matched to a gene. This CDR3 is 15 amino acids long. Per germline, CDR1 MGHRA and CDR2 YSYEKL. The CDR3 loop reads CASSQGDRLGAEAFF. CDR3 bases: TGCGCCAGCAGCCAAGGGGACAGGCTGGGGGCTGAAGCTTTCTTT.

Here the CDR3 reads CASSIRQGFEQFF. CDR3 in DNA: TGTGCCAGTAGTATTAGGCAGGGGTTTGAGCAGTTCTTC. The chain recombines TRBV19 with TRBJ2-1; D possibly corresponds to TRBD1 (6 bases). The CDR3 is 13 amino acids. V was clipped by 3 bases and J by 9 bases, with 12 bases between them. The germline CDR1 and CDR2 sequences are LNHDA and SQIVND (reference sequence).

The chain couples TRBV7-3 to TRBJ2-7; weak D call: TRBD2 (6 bases). CDR1 and CDR2 (germline): SGHTA, FQGTGA. The CDR3 runs 13 residues. V was trimmed by 0 bases and J by 6 bases, leaving 9 bases between them. CDR3 sequence reads: CASSLTLGGEQYF. In DNA, the CDR3 is TGTGCCAGCAGCTTAACGCTGGGGGGCGAGCAGTACTTC.

This chain joins TRBV4-1 and TRBJ2-1, with 14 nucleotides matching TRBD2. Germline V lookup: CDR1 MGHRA, CDR2 YSYEKL. After removal of 3 bases from V and 8 bases from J, the junction contained 0 bases not matched to a gene. CDR3 length: 14 amino acids. CDR3 in DNA: TGCGCCAGCAGCCAGGGACTAGCGGGAGATGAGCAGTTCTTC. Its protein is CASSQGLAGDEQFF.

The chain employs TRBV7-9 and TRBJ2-3; D not resolved. Germline V lookup: CDR1 SEHNR, CDR2 FQNEAQ (reference sequence). V lost 5 bases and J lost 3, with 9 bases in between. This CDR3 comprises 13 residues. CDR3 nucleotides: TGTGCCAGCAGCCTTGCGGAGACAGATACGCAGTATTTT. Its protein is CASSLAETDTQYF.